The entry below gives a single TCR beta chain sequence along with its context. The sample is drawn from a study of human T cells and chemical hapten exposure. TCRdb independently ran MiXCR on the RACE reads; one entry per CDR3 protein. This table holds approximately 400,000 distinct CDR3 sequences, 4.8% found once. The time point was: patch test 1, 2 weeks after DPC sensitization. Sample treatment: therapeutic diphenylcyclopropenone sensitization with weekly scalp DPC. The CDR3 sequence is 15 residues long. This clonotype was sampled from a woman aged 50 to 60 with alopecia areata. Some clones in this sample may be carry-over from other donors' samples. V gene TRBV12-1 combines with J gene TRBJ2-3; the DNA was not compared with TRBD1, the D call given in the table. TRBV12-1 is flagged as a pseudogene. Material: whole blood, obtained in connection with sensitization to the hapten diphenylcyclopropenone (DPC). CDR3 sequence reads: CASSFAGGPHGQWHF. In DNA, the CDR3 is TGTGCCAGCAGCTTCGCCGGGGGCCCGCACGGCCAATGGCATTTT.